A selection of T cell receptor beta chains follows, all from one sample in a study of T cells in localized non-small cell lung cancer. Clones were read by immunoSEQ multiplex PCR, and TCRdb kept only the in-frame ones, dropping some. The profile shows over a thousand clones, 25% of them singletons. Specimen: lung tumor tissue, collected before any cancer treatment. Receptor source: a man aged 40 to 70 with stage II squamous cell lung carcinoma. Each CDR3 is given with its conserved first and last residue. A D gene is named only where the DNA matches it firmly. Rows may omit the clone size; those that give it use once, few, many or a size class.

D gene: NA
V gene: TRBV4-1
clone size: large
J gene: TRBJ1-5
CDR3 protein: CASSQEFVGAGWGPQHF
CDR3 DNA: TGCGCCAGCAGCCAAGAGTTTGTGGGGGCCGGCTGGGGGCCCCAGCATTTT

D gene: TRBD2
V gene: TRBV4-1
clone size: NA
J gene: TRBJ2-1
CDR3 protein: CASSQDDRGLDNEQFF
CDR3 DNA: TGCGCCAGCAGCCAAGATGATAGGGGACTAGACAATGAGCAGTTCTTC

D gene: TRBD1
V gene: TRBV18
clone size: large
J gene: TRBJ1-6
CDR3 protein: CASSSDRGLGSPLHF
CDR3 DNA: TGTGCCAGCTCATCGGACAGGGGGTTAGGGTCACCCCTCCACTTT

D gene: NA
V gene: TRBV14
clone size: NA
J gene: TRBJ2-7
CDR3 protein: CASSQDYRAHEQYF
CDR3 DNA: TGTGCCAGCAGCCAAGACTACAGGGCTCACGAGCAGTACTTC

D gene: NA
V gene: TRBV11-3
clone size: large
J gene: TRBJ1-1
CDR3 protein: CASSLGSSRTEAFF
CDR3 DNA: TGTGCCAGCAGCTTAGGGTCCTCCAGAACTGAAGCTTTCTTT

D gene: TRBD2
V gene: TRBV11-3
clone size: few
J gene: TRBJ2-1
CDR3 protein: CASSLGLLGLEQFF
CDR3 DNA: TGTGCCAGCAGCTTGGGACTATTGGGGCTTGAGCAGTTCTTC

D gene: TRBD1
V gene: TRBV15
clone size: NA
J gene: TRBJ2-2
CDR3 protein: CATSRDSGGTGELFF
CDR3 DNA: TGTGCCACCAGCAGAGATTCAGGGGGCACCGGGGAGCTGTTTTTT

D gene: NA
V gene: TRBV11-3
clone size: NA
J gene: TRBJ1-4
CDR3 protein: CASSPQRAGATNEKLFF
CDR3 DNA: TGTGCCAGCAGCCCCCAGAGGGCAGGTGCAACTAATGAAAAACTGTTTTTT

D gene: NA
V gene: TRBV19
clone size: few
J gene: TRBJ2-7
CDR3 protein: CASSIGGRGINEQYF
CDR3 DNA: TGTGCCAGTAGTATAGGGGGACGAGGCATCAACGAGCAGTACTTC

D gene: NA
V gene: TRBV30
clone size: few
J gene: TRBJ1-4
CDR3 protein: CAAPGRTNEKLFF
CDR3 DNA: TGTGCCGCCCCCGGCAGAACTAATGAAAAACTGTTTTTT

D gene: NA
V gene: TRBV11-3
clone size: medium-sized
J gene: TRBJ2-6
CDR3 protein: CASSRSSGANVLTF
CDR3 DNA: TGTGCCAGCAGTCGGAGCTCTGGGGCCAACGTCCTGACTTTC

D gene: NA
V gene: TRBV5-1
clone size: NA
J gene: TRBJ1-3
CDR3 protein: CASSPGGPDSGNTIYF
CDR3 DNA: TGCGCCAGCAGCCCCGGAGGGCCCGACTCTGGAAACACCATATATTTT

D gene: TRBD1
V gene: TRBV6-8
clone size: large
J gene: TRBJ2-1
CDR3 protein: CASSTRQGVVEQFF
CDR3 DNA: TGTGCCAGCAGTACGAGGCAGGGGGTTGTAGAGCAGTTCTTC

D gene: TRBD1
V gene: TRBV12-5
clone size: NA
J gene: TRBJ1-2
CDR3 protein: CASTTGSYGYTF
CDR3 DNA: TGTGCCAGCACGACAGGGAGCTATGGCTACACCTTC

D gene: NA
V gene: TRBV6-8
clone size: medium-sized
J gene: TRBJ1-2
CDR3 protein: CASSYQDRGPNYGYTF
CDR3 DNA: TGTGCCAGCAGTTACCAAGACCGGGGACCAAACTATGGCTACACCTTC

D gene: NA
V gene: TRBV30
clone size: NA
J gene: TRBJ2-7
CDR3 protein: CAWRVGPYEQYF
CDR3 DNA: TGTGCCTGGAGGGTGGGACCCTACGAGCAGTACTTC

D gene: NA
V gene: TRBV11-3
clone size: NA
J gene: TRBJ2-7
CDR3 protein: CASSPSVGAWYEQYF
CDR3 DNA: TGTGCCAGCAGCCCCTCAGTTGGGGCCTGGTACGAGCAGTACTTC

D gene: TRBD2
V gene: TRBV30
clone size: NA
J gene: TRBJ2-7
CDR3 protein: CAWSVGAGVTYEQYF
CDR3 DNA: TGTGCCTGGAGTGTCGGGGCGGGAGTTACCTACGAGCAGTACTTC

D gene: NA
V gene: TRBV6-8
clone size: NA
J gene: TRBJ1-6
CDR3 protein: CASSSNGAASPLHF
CDR3 DNA: TGTGCCAGCAGTTCGAACGGGGCAGCTTCACCCCTCCACTTT

D gene: NA
V gene: TRBV9
clone size: medium-sized
J gene: TRBJ2-5
CDR3 protein: CASSEGRGPLYQETQYF
CDR3 DNA: TGTGCCAGCAGCGAGGGGAGAGGGCCTTTGTACCAAGAGACCCAGTACTTC

D gene: NA
V gene: TRBV30
clone size: NA
J gene: TRBJ1-3
CDR3 protein: CAWKRGRVSFPGNTIYF
CDR3 DNA: TGTGCCTGGAAGAGGGGTAGGGTATCATTCCCTGGAAACACCATATATTTT

D gene: TRBD2
V gene: TRBV9
clone size: few
J gene: TRBJ2-5
CDR3 protein: CASSVGLAGYGETQYF
CDR3 DNA: TGTGCCAGCAGCGTAGGACTAGCGGGATACGGGGAGACCCAGTACTTC

D gene: TRBD1
V gene: TRBV10-3
clone size: few
J gene: TRBJ2-7
CDR3 protein: CAISESGTGAYEQYF
CDR3 DNA: TGTGCCATCAGTGAGTCGGGGACAGGGGCCTACGAGCAGTACTTC

D gene: NA
V gene: TRBV30
clone size: NA
J gene: TRBJ2-1
CDR3 protein: CAWSNYNEQFF
CDR3 DNA: TGTGCCTGGAGTAACTACAATGAGCAGTTCTTC

D gene: NA
V gene: TRBV30
clone size: NA
J gene: TRBJ2-3
CDR3 protein: CAWSADTSTDTQYF
CDR3 DNA: TGTGCCTGGAGTGCCGATACTAGCACAGATACGCAGTATTTT

D gene: NA
V gene: TRBV4-1
clone size: medium-sized
J gene: TRBJ1-2
CDR3 protein: CASSQEISGANRYGYTF
CDR3 DNA: TGCGCCAGCAGCCAAGAAATCTCAGGGGCCAATCGCTATGGCTACACCTTC

D gene: TRBD1
V gene: TRBV6-8
clone size: NA
J gene: TRBJ2-2
CDR3 protein: CASSYPLGTANTGELFF
CDR3 DNA: TGTGCCAGCAGTTACCCACTCGGGACAGCCAACACCGGGGAGCTGTTTTTT

D gene: NA
V gene: TRBV28
clone size: few
J gene: TRBJ1-2
CDR3 protein: CASSSPDDGYTF
CDR3 DNA: TGTGCCAGCAGTTCACCTGACGATGGCTACACCTTC

D gene: TRBD2
V gene: TRBV11-3
clone size: NA
J gene: TRBJ2-1
CDR3 protein: CASSRGGLAGGYNEQFF
CDR3 DNA: TGTGCCAGCAGCCGCGGGGGGCTAGCGGGAGGGTACAATGAGCAGTTCTTC

D gene: NA
V gene: TRBV19
clone size: NA
J gene: TRBJ2-7
CDR3 protein: CASQGQGSYEQYF
CDR3 DNA: TGTGCCAGCCAGGGCCAGGGTTCCTACGAGCAGTACTTC

D gene: NA
V gene: TRBV6-8
clone size: few
J gene: TRBJ2-7
CDR3 protein: CASSLVGTSYEQYF
CDR3 DNA: TGTGCCAGCAGTTTGGTAGGGACCTCCTACGAGCAGTACTTC

D gene: TRBD1
V gene: TRBV23-1
clone size: NA
J gene: TRBJ1-4
CDR3 protein: CASSPRDSWNEKLFF
CDR3 DNA: TGCGCCAGCAGCCCGAGGGACAGCTGGAATGAAAAACTGTTTTTT

D gene: NA
V gene: TRBV10-3
clone size: NA
J gene: TRBJ2-2
CDR3 protein: CAISELPQGRGGELFF
CDR3 DNA: TGTGCCATCAGTGAGTTGCCCCAGGGACGTGGCGGGGAGCTGTTTTTT

D gene: TRBD1
V gene: TRBV6-8
clone size: medium-sized
J gene: TRBJ2-7
CDR3 protein: CASSGTGRGYEQYF
CDR3 DNA: TGTGCCAGCAGTGGGACAGGGAGGGGCTACGAGCAGTACTTC

D gene: TRBD1
V gene: TRBV12-5
clone size: few
J gene: TRBJ1-2
CDR3 protein: CASASDRGPHNYGYTF
CDR3 DNA: TGTGCTAGTGCCTCAGACAGGGGACCCCATAACTATGGCTACACCTTC

D gene: TRBD1
V gene: TRBV11-3
clone size: few
J gene: TRBJ1-1
CDR3 protein: CASSADRGLTEAFF
CDR3 DNA: TGTGCCAGCAGCGCGGACAGGGGGCTTACTGAAGCTTTCTTT

D gene: NA
V gene: TRBV14
clone size: NA
J gene: TRBJ1-3
CDR3 protein: CASSHKTLASGNTIYF
CDR3 DNA: TGTGCCAGCAGCCATAAGACGCTGGCTTCTGGAAACACCATATATTTT

D gene: TRBD1
V gene: TRBV11-3
clone size: few
J gene: TRBJ1-1
CDR3 protein: CASSSRQGANTEAFF
CDR3 DNA: TGTGCCAGCAGCTCACGACAGGGGGCAAACACTGAAGCTTTCTTT

D gene: NA
V gene: TRBV12-5
clone size: NA
J gene: TRBJ1-2
CDR3 protein: CASTSGLGLGYTF
CDR3 DNA: TGTGCCAGCACCTCGGGACTGGGACTCGGCTACACCTTC